The clone carrying this T cell receptor beta chain was detected a few times. The antigen remains unidentified. The data stem from a study of naive and memory T cell subsets. Study results and limitations: Clonotypes are single alpha or beta chains, not paired receptors.

Cells stained for CD3, CD4, CD8, CD45RA, CD27 and viability were sorted into four CD45RA/CD27 subsets. Germline CDR1 and CDR2: GTSNPN and SVGIG (reference sequence). The V end was cut by 3 bases, the J end by 0 bases, with 13 bases between. The CDR3 contains 15 residues. The beta constant-region primer was an equimolar mix of two oligonucleotides covering TRBC1 and TRBC2. Nested alpha and beta constant-region primers with the SP2 primer drove four PCR rounds on ligated cDNA. An oligonucleotide with the SP2 primer and a 12-nucleotide UMI was ligated to the cDNA 3' end. TCRdb passed the UMI-ligation and nested PCR reads through MiXCR, listing each CDR3 protein once. The table shows 95,000 to 150,000 distinct CDR3 sequences, with roughly 32% occurring only once.

This TCR was recovered from a human donor in good health. Sequenced: central memory CD4+ T cells from blood. This chain joins TRBV30 and TRBJ2-3, with D tentatively TRBD2 (5 bases). The CDR3 DNA follows: TGTGCCTGGAGCGGAAAGGGAGCTAGCACAGATACGCAGTATTTT. Residues: CAWSGKGASTDTQYF.